The 7 T cell receptor beta chains below all came from one sample that was sequenced in a study of blood T cell repertoires in COVID-19. The data were produced by immunoSEQ multiplex PCR, yet TCRdb's version contains in-frame clones alone and is incomplete. Of about 94,000 clones in the sample, roughly 80% were seen once. Sequencing was carried out using peripheral blood. The receptors originated from a human donor in a cohort sampled during active COVID-19.

This chain connects TRBV3-1 (or the pseudogene TRBV3-2) to TRBJ2-7; perhaps TRBD1 as D (6 bases). This CDR3 is built from 12 residues. Germline assignment: CDR1 LGHDT and CDR2 YNNKEL (reference sequence). V was shortened by 3 bases and J by 7 bases, with 10 bases between the two germline ends. The CDR3 reads CASSHQQGEQYF. CDR3 nucleotide sequence: TGTGCCAGCAGCCATCAACAGGGTGAGCAGTACTTC.

This rearrangement joins TRBV4-2 to TRBJ1-2, with D unclear. V dropped 0 bases and J dropped 0 bases, with 8 bases sitting between them. Germline V gene sequence: CDR1 LGHNA, CDR2 YNFKEQ. This CDR3 comprises 15 residues. The CDR3 bases are TGTGCCAGCAGCCAAGATCTTGAGTCTAACTATGGCTACACCTTC. The encoded protein is CASSQDLESNYGYTF.

The rearrangement links TRBV6-5 to TRBJ2-1, with D tentatively TRBD2 (6 bases). The CDR3 sequence is 15 residues long. The ends were cut back, 9 bases at V and 0 bases at J, with 15 bases in the middle. Germline-derived CDR1 and CDR2 are MNHEY and SVGAGI. CDR3 DNA: TGTGCCAGTTACTTTAGCGGCTACTCCTACAATGAGCAGTTCTTC. This sequence encodes CASYFSGYSYNEQFF.

The CDR3 DNA reads as TGTGCCAGCAGTCCTACTGGGGCCAACGTCCTGACTTTC. It is translated as CASSPTGANVLTF. The gene calls are TRBV12-3 or TRBV12-4 and TRBJ2-6; no clear D. The CDR3 runs to 13 residues. The germline V and J ends were trimmed by 5 bases and 2 bases, with 4 bases remaining between them.

The chain is built from TRBV12-2 and TRBJ2-7; the table names TRBD2, a call not compared with the DNA. TRBV12-2 is a listed pseudogene. This CDR3 is built from 13 residues. CDR3 sequence reads: CASPPGGIYEQYF. The CDR3, as DNA: TGTGCAAGTCCCCCCGGCGGGATCTACGAGCAGTACTTC.

This clone was detected once. The chain employs TRBV6-6 and TRBJ2-1; TRBD2 matches at 9 bases. V lost 0 bases, J lost 8 bases, and 8 bases stayed unmatched. Germline CDR1 reads MNHNY; CDR2 reads SVGAGI (reference sequence). This CDR3 is built from 16 residues. The DNA of the CDR3 is TGTGCCAGCAGTTACTCGGGGCGGGAGGGCCGCGATGAGCAGTTCTTC. Encoded protein: CASSYSGREGRDEQFF.

This sequence joins TRBV7-6 and TRBJ2-1; TRBD2 is a possible D gene (5 bases). The ends were cut back, 5 bases at V and 3 bases at J, with 14 bases in the middle. The CDR3 sequence is 15 residues long. Looked up from germline, CDR1 is SGHVS and CDR2 is FNYEAQ. In DNA form, the CDR3 reads TGTGCCAGCAGCCCTTGGGCTAGCCACTACAATGAGCAGTTCTTC. This gives the protein CASSPWASHYNEQFF.